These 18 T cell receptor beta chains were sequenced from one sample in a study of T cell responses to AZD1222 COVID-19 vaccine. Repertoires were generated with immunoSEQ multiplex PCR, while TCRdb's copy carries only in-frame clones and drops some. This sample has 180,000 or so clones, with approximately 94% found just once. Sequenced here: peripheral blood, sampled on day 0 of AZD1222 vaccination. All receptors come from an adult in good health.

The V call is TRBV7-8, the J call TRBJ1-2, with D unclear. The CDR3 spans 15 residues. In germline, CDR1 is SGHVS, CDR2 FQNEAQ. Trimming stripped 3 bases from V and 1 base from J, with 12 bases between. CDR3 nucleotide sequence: TGTGCCAGCAGCTTGAGCGGGTCAGTTAACTATGGCTACACCTTC. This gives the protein CASSLSGSVNYGYTF.

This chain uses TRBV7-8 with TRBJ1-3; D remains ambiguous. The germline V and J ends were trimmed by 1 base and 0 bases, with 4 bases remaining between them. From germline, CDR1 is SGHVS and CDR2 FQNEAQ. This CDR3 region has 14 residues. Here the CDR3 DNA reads TGTGCCAGCAGCTTAGGGGACTCTGGAAACACCATATATTTT. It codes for CASSLGDSGNTIYF.

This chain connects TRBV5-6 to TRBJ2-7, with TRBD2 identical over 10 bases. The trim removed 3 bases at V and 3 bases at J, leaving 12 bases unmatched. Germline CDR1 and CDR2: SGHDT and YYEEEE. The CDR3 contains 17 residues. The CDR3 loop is CASSSGLAEREFYEQYF. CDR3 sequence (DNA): TGTGCCAGCAGCTCCGGACTAGCGGAGAGAGAGTTCTACGAGCAGTACTTC.

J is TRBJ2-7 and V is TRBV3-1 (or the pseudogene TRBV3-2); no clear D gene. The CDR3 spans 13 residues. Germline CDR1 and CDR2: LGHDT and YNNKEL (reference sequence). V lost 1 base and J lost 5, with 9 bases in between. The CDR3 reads CASSQVTSHEQYF. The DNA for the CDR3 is TGTGCCAGCAGCCAAGTTACGAGCCACGAGCAGTACTTC.

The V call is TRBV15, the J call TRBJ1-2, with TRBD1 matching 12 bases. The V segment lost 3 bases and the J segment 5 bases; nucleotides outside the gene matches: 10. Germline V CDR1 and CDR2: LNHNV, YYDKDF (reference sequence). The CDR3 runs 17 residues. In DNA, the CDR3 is TGTGCCACCAGCAGCGGGGACAGGGGGCAATGGCAGTATGGCTACACCTTC. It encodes CATSSGDRGQWQYGYTF.

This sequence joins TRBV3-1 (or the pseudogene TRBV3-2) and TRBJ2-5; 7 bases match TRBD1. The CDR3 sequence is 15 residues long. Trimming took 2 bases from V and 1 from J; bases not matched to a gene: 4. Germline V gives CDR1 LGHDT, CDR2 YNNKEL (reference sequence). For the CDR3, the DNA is TGTGCCAGCAGCCAAAGGGGACAGTTCCAAGAGACCCAGTACTTC. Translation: CASSQRGQFQETQYF.

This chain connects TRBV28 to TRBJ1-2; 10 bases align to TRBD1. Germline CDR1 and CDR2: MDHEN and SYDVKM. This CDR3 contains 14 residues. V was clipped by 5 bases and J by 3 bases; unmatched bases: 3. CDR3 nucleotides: TGTGCCAGCAGTCAAGGGACAGGGGACTATGGCTACACCTTC. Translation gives CASSQGTGDYGYTF.

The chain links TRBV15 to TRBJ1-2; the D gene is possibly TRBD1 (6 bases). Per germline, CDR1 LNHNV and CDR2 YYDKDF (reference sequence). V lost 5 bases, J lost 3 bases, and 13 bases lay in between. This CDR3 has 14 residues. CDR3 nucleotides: TGTGCCACCAGCGGTACCTACAGGGACTATGGCTACACCTTC. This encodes CATSGTYRDYGYTF.

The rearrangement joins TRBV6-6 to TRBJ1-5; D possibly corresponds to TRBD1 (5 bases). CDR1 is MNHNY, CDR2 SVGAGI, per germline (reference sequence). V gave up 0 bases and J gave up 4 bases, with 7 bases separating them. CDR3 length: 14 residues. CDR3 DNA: TGTGCCAGCAGTTACTCGGGGGAGAATCAGCCCCAGCATTTT. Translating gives CASSYSGENQPQHF.

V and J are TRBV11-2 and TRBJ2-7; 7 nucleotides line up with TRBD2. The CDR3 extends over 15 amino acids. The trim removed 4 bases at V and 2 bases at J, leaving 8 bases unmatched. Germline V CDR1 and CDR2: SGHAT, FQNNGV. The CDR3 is CASSWGGANTYEQYF. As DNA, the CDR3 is TGTGCCAGCAGCTGGGGAGGGGCCAATACCTACGAGCAGTACTTC.

CDR3 bases: TGCGCCAGCAGCTTTGGGCGCTATGTTGGGACCTTAAACACTGAAGCTTTCTTT. Translated, it gives CASSFGRYVGTLNTEAFF. V is TRBV5-1 and J is TRBJ1-1; D perhaps matches TRBD1 (5 bases). CDR3 length: 18 amino acids. Germline lookup yields CDR1 SGHRS and CDR2 YFSETQ. Trimming removed 2 bases from V and 2 bases from J, with 22 bases in between.

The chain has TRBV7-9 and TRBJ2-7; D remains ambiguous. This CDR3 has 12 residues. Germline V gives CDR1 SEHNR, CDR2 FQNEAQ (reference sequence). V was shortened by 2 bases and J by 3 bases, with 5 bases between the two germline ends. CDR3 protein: CASSLPDYEQYF. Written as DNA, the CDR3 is TGTGCCAGCAGCTTACCCGACTACGAGCAGTACTTC.

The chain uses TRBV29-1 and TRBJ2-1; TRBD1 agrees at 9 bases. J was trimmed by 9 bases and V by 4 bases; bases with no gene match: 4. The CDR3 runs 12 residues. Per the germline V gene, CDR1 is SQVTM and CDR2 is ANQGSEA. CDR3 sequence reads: CSVGGQGFEQFF. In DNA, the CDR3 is TGCAGCGTTGGCGGACAGGGGTTTGAGCAGTTCTTC.

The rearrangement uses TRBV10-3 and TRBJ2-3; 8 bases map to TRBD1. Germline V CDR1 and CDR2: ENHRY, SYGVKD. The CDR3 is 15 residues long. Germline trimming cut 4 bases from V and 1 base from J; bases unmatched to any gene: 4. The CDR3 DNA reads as TGTGCCATCAGTGGGACAGGGATGGGCACAGATACGCAGTATTTT. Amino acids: CAISGTGMGTDTQYF.

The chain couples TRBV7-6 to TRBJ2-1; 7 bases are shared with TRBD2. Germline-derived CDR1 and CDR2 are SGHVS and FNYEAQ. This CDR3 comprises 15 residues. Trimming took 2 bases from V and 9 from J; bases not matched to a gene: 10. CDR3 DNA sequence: TGTGCCAGCAGCTTAACGGCTAGCGGATTGGGTGAGCAGTTCTTC. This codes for CASSLTASGLGEQFF.

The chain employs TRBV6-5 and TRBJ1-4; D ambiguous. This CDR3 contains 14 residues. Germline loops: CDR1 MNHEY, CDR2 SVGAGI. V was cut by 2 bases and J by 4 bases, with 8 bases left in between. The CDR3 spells CASSYGTLNEKLFF. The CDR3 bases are TGTGCCAGCAGTTACGGTACGCTTAATGAAAAACTGTTTTTT.

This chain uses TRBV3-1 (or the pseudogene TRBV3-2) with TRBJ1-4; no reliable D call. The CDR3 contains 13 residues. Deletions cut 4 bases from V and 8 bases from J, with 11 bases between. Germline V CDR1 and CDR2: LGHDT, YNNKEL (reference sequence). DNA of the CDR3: TGTGCCAGCAGCCGGACTCTAGGGGAAAAACTGTTTTTT. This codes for CASSRTLGEKLFF.

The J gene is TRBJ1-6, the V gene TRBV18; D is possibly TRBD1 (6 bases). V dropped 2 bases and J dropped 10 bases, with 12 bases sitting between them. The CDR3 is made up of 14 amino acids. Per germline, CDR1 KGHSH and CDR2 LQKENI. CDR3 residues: CASSPSGEVSPLHF. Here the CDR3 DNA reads TGTGCCAGCTCACCATCAGGGGAGGTCTCACCCCTCCACTTT.